The subject of this entry is one T cell receptor (beta chain). What antigen it recognizes has not been identified. Per-base quality was not reported, and no clone a single base away is much larger than it. The CDR3 numbers 15 residues from cysteine through phenylalanine. Of the read, only the CDR3 DNA is kept; its 45 bases are in frame from base 1. The germline V gene supplies CDR1 MNHEY and CDR2 SVGAGI. V ends up 6 bases short and J 4 bases short, with an unmatched junction base count of 8. TCRbeta CDR3 regions were amplified from genomic DNA by means of the immunoSEQ Assay, a bias-controlled multiplex PCR. The authors processed their data as follows. The number of nucleated cells in each sample was estimated by amplification of reference gene primers within the assay. To quantify the absolute abundance of each unique TCRbeta CDR3 rearrangement, sequence reads were collapsed and filtered. For each sample, productive Simpson clonality was calculated by taking the square root of Simpson's diversity index across productive rearrangements. TCRdb mirrors the immuneACCESS table, restricted to in-frame sequences. Some clones are absent from its copies; in checked studies, under half trace to an unresolved V gene, and the reason for the others is unknown. D and trimming were read from the DNA, whereas the V and J calls and clone size are those reported in that table. In all, the sample holds 200,000 to 250,000 clones, and 80% to 95% of those were seen once. The ten biggest clones cover 0.65% to 0.85% of the sample.

The data are from a study of blood T cell repertoires in COVID-19 (dated by TCRdb to the early 2020s). Regarding the study in general: Collaborator samples came from the United States, Italy and Spain and covered acute and convalescent phases of COVID-19. Subjects who had been exposed to COVID-19, were actively infected with it, or had recovered from it provided the deeply sampled blood TCRbeta repertoires that made up the dataset. The prospective study material was composed of cDNA or gDNA derived from T cells, B-cell-depleted T cells, or PBMCs. Sample metadata almost always included a de-identified subject ID, COVID-19 status, age in years and sex. Where available, HLA class I and class II types were taken from metadata supplied by the sample provider and were not determined by assay-based typing. Samples came from the ongoing ImmuneRACE study (first 160 participants) plus 1,254 subjects from 6 global collaborators. A freely available public database, intended as a resource for researchers studying the immune response to SARS-CoV-2, is where the repertoires were released.

The paper as a whole reports these results and caveats: How much clinical and demographic metadata was included differed by source and by participant, and the metadata was provided uncurated.

In Seattle, one collaborating source enrolled patients while the infection was active and tracked those patients longitudinally over the course of disease. Whole blood was collected in K2EDTA tubes by collaborating institutions according to the institutions' own protocols. For TCRbeta analysis, collaborators shipped samples in one of three forms: frozen whole blood, isolated PBMCs, or DNA extracted from either of those sample types. The sequenced sample consisted of peripheral blood. The TCR comes from a man in his sixties with COVID-19, enrolled during active disease. The sequence is built from TRBV6-5 and TRBJ2-7; 11 bases in the middle match TRBD1. The bases are TGTGCCAGCAGCCAAGGACAGGGGGCCCCGTACGAGCAGTACTTC. It translates as CASSQGQGAPYEQYF.